These 27 T cell receptor beta chains came from one sample sequenced in a study of cytomegalovirus exposure and HLA in healthy donors. PCR involved 60 Vbeta and 13 Jbeta primers. Generated by immunoSEQ multiplex PCR, the TCRdb table keeps only in-frame clones and is missing some. The table shows roughly 99,000 clones, with around 72% occurring only once. Sequencing was carried out using PBMCs. The receptors were sampled from a middle-aged woman in good health and CMV-seropositive.

This clone was found a few times. V and J are TRBV30 and TRBJ1-6, with 7 bases fitting TRBD1. Germline V CDR1 and CDR2: GTSNPN, SVGIG (reference sequence). J was trimmed by 1 base and V by 4 bases; bases with no gene match: 7. The CDR3 is 16 amino acids. The CDR3 loop reads CAWTLAGGSYNSPLHF. CDR3 nucleotides: TGTGCCTGGACCCTGGCAGGGGGGTCCTATAATTCACCCCTCCACTTT. Full variable domain (remainder filled in from reference TRBV30 and TRBJ1-6): SQTIHQWPATLVQPVGSPLSLECTVEGTSNPNLYWYRQAAGRGLQLLFYSVGIGQISSEVPQNLSASRPQDRQFILSSKKLLLSDSGFYLCAWTLAGGSYNSPLHFGNGTRLTVT.

The V and J genes are TRBV30 and TRBJ1-2; TRBD1 matches 8 bases. The CDR3 runs to 12 residues. V was pared by 6 bases and J by 9 bases, with 9 bases of the junction left unmatched. Per germline, CDR1 GTSNPN and CDR2 SVGIG (reference sequence). CDR3 residues: CACTGQGKSYTF. In nucleotides, the CDR3 is TGTGCCTGTACTGGACAGGGTAAAAGCTACACCTTC. The whole variable domain, filled in from reference TRBV30 and TRBJ1-2, reads SQTIHQWPATLVQPVGSPLSLECTVEGTSNPNLYWYRQAAGRGLQLLFYSVGIGQISSEVPQNLSASRPQDRQFILSSKKLLLSDSGFYLCACTGQGKSYTFGSGTRLTVV.

The CDR3 loop is CASSFRGRSTGELFF. As DNA, the CDR3 is TGTGCCAGCAGCTTCAGAGGGAGGTCCACCGGGGAGCTGTTTTTT. The rearrangement uses TRBV5-4 and TRBJ2-2, with D perhaps matching TRBD2 (6 bases). The V end was cut by 2 bases, the J end by 4 bases, with 12 bases between. The CDR3 contains 15 residues. Germline V gene sequence: CDR1 SGHNT, CDR2 YYREEE (reference sequence). The full variable domain, in which reference TRBV5-4 and TRBJ2-2 provide the parts outside the CDR3, is ETGVTQSPTHLIKTRGQQVTLRCSSQSGHNTVSWYQQALGQGPQFIFQYYREEENGRGNFPPRFSGLQFPNYSSELNVNALELDDSALYLCASSFRGRSTGELFFGEGSRLTVL.

The chain couples TRBV25-1 to TRBJ1-1; 9 nucleotides line up with TRBD1. The CDR3 is made up of 15 amino acids. The junction had 8 bases not matched to a gene; V was cut back by 4 bases and J by 5 bases. The germline V gene encodes CDR1 MGHDK and CDR2 SYGVNS. CDR3 sequence: CASSVAGTGWTEAFF. The CDR3 DNA is TGTGCCAGCAGTGTTGCCGGGACAGGGTGGACTGAAGCTTTCTTT.

The rearrangement joins TRBV4-3 to TRBJ2-7; 7 bases match TRBD1. The CDR3 sequence is 16 residues long. Germline V lookup: CDR1 LGHNA, CDR2 YSLEER. Losses at the gene ends were 0 bases for V and 7 bases for J; bases not matched to a gene: 12. CDR3 nucleotides: TGCGCCAGCAGCCAAGATGTAGGACAGGCTGGCGGGGAGCAGTACTTC. It is translated as CASSQDVGQAGGEQYF.

The gene calls are TRBV30 and TRBJ2-1, with 9 bases identical to TRBD1. J was trimmed by 1 base and V by 5 bases; bases with no gene match: 12. Germline CDR1 reads GTSNPN; CDR2 reads SVGIG (reference sequence). The CDR3 is made up of 17 amino acids. The CDR3 loop is CAWGTDRGYESYNEQFF. CDR3 DNA sequence: TGTGCCTGGGGGACGGACAGGGGATACGAGTCCTACAATGAGCAGTTCTTC.

The V and J genes are TRBV12-5 and TRBJ1-5; D gene unclear. The CDR3 loop spans 13 amino acids. The V end was cut by 1 base, the J end by 7 bases, with 8 bases between. CDR1 is LGHNT and CDR2 is FRNRAP in the germline V gene. In nucleotides, the CDR3 is TGTGCTAGTGGTTTGGAAACAGTCCAGCCCCAGCATTTT. It translates to CASGLETVQPQHF.

CDR3 amino acids: CASSPGWGPSYEQYF. The CDR3 coding sequence is TGCGCCAGCAGCCCGGGTTGGGGGCCCTCCTACGAGCAGTACTTC. The rearrangement uses TRBV5-1 and TRBJ2-7; possibly TRBD1 for D (6 bases). V lost 4 bases and J lost 0, with 14 bases in between. The CDR3 spans 15 residues. Germline CDR1 and CDR2: SGHRS and YFSETQ.

This chain joins TRBV9 and TRBJ1-2; a possible D gene is TRBD1 (6 bases). The germline V and J ends were trimmed by 0 bases and 1 base, with 7 bases remaining between them. Germline CDR1 reads SGDLS; CDR2 reads YYNGEE. The CDR3 has 14 residues. For the CDR3, the DNA is TGTGCCAGCAGCGTAGGGACAGATAACTATGGCTACACCTTC. It specifies CASSVGTDNYGYTF.

The genes are TRBV15 and TRBJ1-3, with D perhaps matching TRBD1 (5 bases). This CDR3 contains 13 residues. CDR1 and CDR2 from the germline V gene are LNHNV and YYDKDF (reference sequence). Trimming shortened V by 4 bases and J by 4 bases, and 8 bases separated the two germline ends. The CDR3 protein is CATSTDRGNTIYF. The CDR3 bases are TGTGCCACCAGCACTGACAGAGGAAACACCATATATTTT.

The chain couples TRBV30 to TRBJ2-5; 7 nucleotides match TRBD1. J was trimmed by 5 bases and V by 6 bases; bases with no gene match: 6. Germline V gene lookup returns CDR1 GTSNPN and CDR2 SVGIG (reference sequence). The CDR3 loop spans 12 amino acids. In DNA form, the CDR3 reads TGTGCCTGTAACAGGGGCAGGGAGACCCAGTACTTC. This codes for CACNRGRETQYF. Full variable domain (outside the CDR3, taken from reference TRBV30 and TRBJ2-5): SQTIHQWPATLVQPVGSPLSLECTVEGTSNPNLYWYRQAAGRGLQLLFYSVGIGQISSEVPQNLSASRPQDRQFILSSKKLLLSDSGFYLCACNRGRETQYFGPGTRLLVL.

The genes are TRBV2 and TRBJ2-7; a possible D gene is TRBD2 (5 bases). CDR1 is SNHLY, CDR2 FYNNEI, per germline. V lost 7 bases and J lost 0, with 13 bases in between. The CDR3 runs to 14 residues. The CDR3 nucleotides are TGTGCCAGCACTGGCGGGTGGAGCTCCTACGAGCAGTACTTC. Its protein is CASTGGWSSYEQYF.

The rearrangement links TRBV4-1 to TRBJ1-5, with 8 bases lining up with TRBD1. The J segment lost 6 bases and the V segment lost 1 base, leaving 5 bases of the junction unmatched. The CDR3 runs 15 residues. Germline V CDR1 and CDR2: MGHRA, YSYEKL. CDR3 sequence (DNA): TGCGCCAGCAGCCAAGTCCAGGGGGCTGGTCAGCCCCAGCATTTT. Translation: CASSQVQGAGQPQHF.

The V call is TRBV7-9, the J call TRBJ2-7; TRBD1 might be the D (6 bases). This CDR3 has 12 residues. Trimming pared 8 bases from V and 5 bases from J, leaving 13 bases between. CDR1 SEHNR and CDR2 FQNEAQ come from the germline V gene (reference sequence). The chain's CDR3 is CASRGQTDEQYF. The CDR3 nucleotides read TGTGCCAGCCGAGGACAGACAGACGAGCAGTACTTC.

The V call is TRBV7-8, the J call TRBJ1-1, with D possibly matching TRBD1 (6 bases). Trimming took off 6 bases at V and 2 bases at J, with 13 bases between the two ends. The germline V gene encodes CDR1 SGHVS and CDR2 FQNEAQ. This CDR3 comprises 14 residues. In DNA form, the CDR3 reads TGTGCCAGCAGATCTGACAGGTCCAACACTGAAGCTTTCTTT. Residues: CASRSDRSNTEAFF.

The chain has TRBV6-5 and TRBJ2-7; D is perhaps TRBD1 (5 bases). Trimming removed 6 bases from V and 6 bases from J, with 21 bases in between. This CDR3 comprises 15 residues. The germline CDR1 and CDR2 sequences are MNHEY and SVGAGI. The CDR3: CASRPHQGRNGEQYF. CDR3 nucleotides: TGTGCCAGCAGACCGCACCAGGGTCGGAACGGCGAGCAGTACTTC.

This clone was picked up a small number of times. V gene TRBV5-6 combines with J gene TRBJ2-3, with D possibly matching TRBD2 (5 bases). V gave up 2 bases and J gave up 4 bases, with 14 bases separating them. Germline lookup yields CDR1 SGHDT and CDR2 YYEEEE. CDR3 length: 15 amino acids. CDR3 sequence reads: CASSFTSLRADTQYF. The CDR3 bases are TGTGCCAGCAGCTTTACTTCGTTGAGGGCAGATACGCAGTATTTT.

A word on this clone: Distinct nucleotide sequences in the sample also encode this CDR3. The genes are TRBV6-5 and TRBJ1-1; D ambiguous. The CDR3 loop spans 14 amino acids. In germline, CDR1 is MNHEY, CDR2 SVGAGI. The V gene lost 4 bases and the J gene lost 4 bases, with 13 bases spanning the gap. The CDR3 region is CASSFTGVSTEAFF. The CDR3, as DNA: TGTGCCAGCAGTTTCACGGGTGTGAGCACTGAAGCTTTCTTT.

Comment on this clone: The sample carries other DNA sequences with the same CDR3. This chain joins TRBV6-5 and TRBJ2-7, with unresolved D. This CDR3 spans 13 amino acids. Germline assignment: CDR1 MNHEY and CDR2 SVGAGI. The V end was cut by 0 bases, the J end by 0 bases, with 3 bases between. CDR3 DNA: TGTGCCAGCAGTTACTCCTACTCCTACGAGCAGTACTTC. This codes for CASSYSYSYEQYF.

This clone was seen a few times. This rearrangement joins TRBV27 to TRBJ2-7; D is possibly TRBD1 (5 bases). The V gene's germline CDR1 is MNHEY and CDR2 SMNVEV (reference sequence). The CDR3 is made up of 14 amino acids. The germline V and J ends were trimmed by 0 bases and 1 base, with 7 bases remaining between them. The CDR3 DNA reads TGTGCCAGCAGTTTATCCCGACAGTCCTACGAGCAGTACTTC. Its protein product is CASSLSRQSYEQYF.

J is TRBJ1-4 and V is TRBV30, with TRBD1 as a possible D gene (5 bases). The CDR3 loop spans 12 amino acids. Germline CDR1 GTSNPN, CDR2 SVGIG (reference sequence). V was shortened by 2 bases and J by 12 bases, with 13 bases between the two germline ends. The CDR3 spells CAWSWGGPQLFF. Written as DNA, the CDR3 is TGTGCCTGGAGTTGGGGCGGTCCGCAACTGTTTTTT.

The chain is built from TRBV7-9 and TRBJ1-3; TRBD1 matches at 8 bases. Germline CDR1 and CDR2: SEHNR and FQNEAQ (reference sequence). This CDR3 region has 15 residues. Trimming removed 5 bases from V and 1 base from J; junction bases left unmatched: 4. The CDR3 spells CASSLDRGSGNTIYF. The CDR3 nucleotides are TGTGCCAGCAGCCTTGACAGGGGTTCTGGAAACACCATATATTTT.

This chain connects TRBV15 to TRBJ2-3; 7 bases map to TRBD2. V dropped 0 bases and J dropped 4; count of bases not matched to a gene: 10. Per the germline V gene, CDR1 is LNHNV and CDR2 is YYDKDF (reference sequence). CDR3 length: 17 residues. Written as DNA, the CDR3 is TGTGCCACCAGCAGAGATAGCAGCGGGGAGGGCCCAGATACGCAGTATTTT. Protein product: CATSRDSSGEGPDTQYF.

This chain joins TRBV27 and TRBJ2-7; 9 bases match TRBD1. The CDR3 consists of 15 residues. The ends lost 9 bases at V and 1 base at J; junction bases unmatched: 10. CDR1 is MNHEY, CDR2 SMNVEV, per germline (reference sequence). The CDR3 protein is CARNFRDRDSYEQYF. CDR3 nucleotides: TGTGCCAGAAATTTCCGGGACAGGGATTCCTACGAGCAGTACTTC.

The rearrangement joins TRBV19 to TRBJ1-1; a weak D match, TRBD1 (5 bases). The V gene lost 5 bases and the J gene lost 4 bases, with 14 bases spanning the gap. CDR1 is LNHDA, CDR2 SQIVND, per germline (reference sequence). The CDR3 totals 14 residues. In nucleotides, the CDR3 is TGTGCCAGTAGTCCGCAGGGTATTCCCACTGAAGCTTTCTTT. Translating gives CASSPQGIPTEAFF. The whole variable domain, filled in from reference TRBV19 and TRBJ1-1, reads DGGITQSPKYLFRKEGQNVTLSCEQNLNHDAMYWYRQDPGQGLRLIYYSQIVNDFQKGDIAEGYSVSREKKESFPLTVTSAQKNPTAFYLCASSPQGIPTEAFFGQGTRLTVV.

This clone was counted a few times. This chain connects TRBV9 to TRBJ1-4; 7 bases agree with TRBD1. Germline lookup yields CDR1 SGDLS and CDR2 YYNGEE. Losses at the gene ends were 3 bases for V and 6 bases for J; bases not matched to a gene: 5. This CDR3 is 14 amino acids long. The CDR3: CASSARQGDEKLFF. CDR3 DNA: TGTGCCAGCAGCGCCCGACAGGGTGATGAAAAACTGTTTTTT.

Turning to this clone: This sample includes further DNA sequences coding for the same CDR3. The rearrangement uses TRBV19 and TRBJ1-6, with TRBD1 matching over 7 bases. This CDR3 has 16 residues. The germline V gene encodes CDR1 LNHDA and CDR2 SQIVND (reference sequence). V shed 7 bases and J 6 bases; nucleotides not matched to a gene: 12. The CDR3 here is CASTLMEGAGNSPLHF. DNA for the CDR3: TGTGCCAGTACCCTCATGGAGGGGGCCGGTAATTCACCCCTCCACTTT.